These T cell receptor beta chains were read from a single sample in a study of shared clonotypes between healthy human individuals. Only in-frame clones appear in the TCRdb table, and some are missing; sequencing was by immunoSEQ multiplex PCR. The repertoire holds about 1 million clones, with 75% to 80% as singletons. What was sequenced was memory CD4+ T cells from PBMCs. The receptors here all came from a man aged 18 to 30 in good health. Some clones in this sample may be carry-over from other donors' samples. CDR3s include the opening cysteine and the closing phenylalanine or tryptophan. A D gene is named only where the DNA matches it firmly.

v_gene,d_gene,CDR3aa
TRBV7-3,-,CASSRGYTDTQYF
TRBV25-1,TRBD1,CASSAADRFYGYTF
TRBV11-2,-,CASSLMGHGYTF
TRBV30,TRBD2,CAWSGWLAGVGAETQYF
TRBV7-8,-,CASSQNSKETQYF
TRBV7-9,TRBD1,CASSFTGETQYF
TRBV2,-,CASRAGLNEKLFF
TRBV7-2,TRBD1,CASSFPTGGRETQYF
TRBV4-1,-,CASSQDSQKLFF
TRBV6-1,-,CASSFDRQNTEAFF
TRBV28,-,CASSPPVASGYGYTF
TRBV11-3,-,CASSLRLAKNIQYF
TRBV30,-,CAWSVLFPYGYTF
TRBV10-3,-,CAISAQLGDTGELFF
TRBV5-6,-,CASSLYKGWGTEAFF
TRBV6-5,-,CASSYISRGSYNEQFF
TRBV9,TRBD2,CASSVDGTIYNEQFF
TRBV7-8,-,CASSLPFYEQYF
TRBV27,TRBD1,CASRSSGTGSGNTIYF
TRBV14,TRBD2,CASSQGLAGYEQYF
TRBV19,-,CASSPPRNTDTQYF
TRBV4-3,-,CASSHDYTGSNQPQHF
TRBV28,TRBD2,CASSLHSGNHYEQYF
TRBV5-4,TRBD2,CASSPRLAAYNEQFF
TRBV5-1,TRBD1,CASSPRTGPTDTQYF
TRBV5-4,-,CASSFRGRGTGELFF
TRBV7-3,TRBD2,CASQAGGPTGELFF
TRBV27,TRBD1,CASNQRGRDGKLFF